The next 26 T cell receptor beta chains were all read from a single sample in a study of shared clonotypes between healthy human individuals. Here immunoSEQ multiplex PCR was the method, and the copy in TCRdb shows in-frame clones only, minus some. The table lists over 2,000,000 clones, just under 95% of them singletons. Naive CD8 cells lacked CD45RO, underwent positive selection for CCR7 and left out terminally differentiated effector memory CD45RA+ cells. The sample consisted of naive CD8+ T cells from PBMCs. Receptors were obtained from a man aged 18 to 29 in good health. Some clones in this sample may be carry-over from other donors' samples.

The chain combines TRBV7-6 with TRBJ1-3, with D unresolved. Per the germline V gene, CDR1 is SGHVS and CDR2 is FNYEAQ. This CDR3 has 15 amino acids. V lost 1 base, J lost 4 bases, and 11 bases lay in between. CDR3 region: CASSLELGWGNTIYF. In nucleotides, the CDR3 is TGTGCCAGCAGCTTAGAATTAGGTTGGGGAAACACCATATATTTT.

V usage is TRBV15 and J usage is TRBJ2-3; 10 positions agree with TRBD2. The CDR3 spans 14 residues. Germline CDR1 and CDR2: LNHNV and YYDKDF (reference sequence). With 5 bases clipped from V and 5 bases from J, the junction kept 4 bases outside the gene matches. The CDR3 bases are TGTGCCACCAGCTCCCGACTAGCGGGAGATACGCAGTATTTT. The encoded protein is CATSSRLAGDTQYF.

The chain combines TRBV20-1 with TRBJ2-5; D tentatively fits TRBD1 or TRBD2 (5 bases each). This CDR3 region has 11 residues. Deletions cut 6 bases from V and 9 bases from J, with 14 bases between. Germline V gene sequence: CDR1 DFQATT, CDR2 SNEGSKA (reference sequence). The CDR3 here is CSAILEGSQYF. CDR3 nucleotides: TGCAGTGCCATCCTTGAGGGGTCCCAGTACTTC.

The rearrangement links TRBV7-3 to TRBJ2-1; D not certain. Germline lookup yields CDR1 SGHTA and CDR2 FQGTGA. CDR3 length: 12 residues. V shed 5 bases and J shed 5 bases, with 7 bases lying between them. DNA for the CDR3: TGTGCCAGCAGCCAGGAGCACAATGAGCAGTTCTTC. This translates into CASSQEHNEQFF.

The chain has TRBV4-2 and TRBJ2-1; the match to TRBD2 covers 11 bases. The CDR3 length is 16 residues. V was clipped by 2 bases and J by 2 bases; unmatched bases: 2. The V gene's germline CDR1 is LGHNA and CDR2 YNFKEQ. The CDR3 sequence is CASSQLTSGTYNEQFF. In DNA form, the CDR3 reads TGTGCCAGCAGCCAACTGACTAGCGGGACCTACAATGAGCAGTTCTTC.

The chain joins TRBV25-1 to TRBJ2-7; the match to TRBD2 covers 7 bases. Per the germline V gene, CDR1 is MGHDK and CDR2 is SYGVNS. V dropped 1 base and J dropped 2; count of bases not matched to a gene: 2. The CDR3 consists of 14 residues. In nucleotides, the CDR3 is TGTGCCAGCAGTGAATCGGGGGGAGCCTACGAGCAGTACTTC. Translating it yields CASSESGGAYEQYF.

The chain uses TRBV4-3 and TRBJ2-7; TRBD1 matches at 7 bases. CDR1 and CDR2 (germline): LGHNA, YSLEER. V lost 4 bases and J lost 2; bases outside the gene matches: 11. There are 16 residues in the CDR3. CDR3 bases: TGCGCCAGCAGCCCTACGGCTAGGGGGCCTACCTACGAGCAGTACTTC. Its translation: CASSPTARGPTYEQYF.

CDR3 nucleotide sequence: TGTGCCAGCAGCGTAGTAGCAGGGGCCCACGAGCAGTACTTC. Translated, it gives CASSVVAGAHEQYF. The chain joins TRBV9 to TRBJ2-7, with D perhaps TRBD1 (6 bases). Germline V CDR1 and CDR2: SGDLS, YYNGEE. Trimming removed 0 bases from V and 5 bases from J, with 12 bases in between. The CDR3 extends over 14 amino acids.

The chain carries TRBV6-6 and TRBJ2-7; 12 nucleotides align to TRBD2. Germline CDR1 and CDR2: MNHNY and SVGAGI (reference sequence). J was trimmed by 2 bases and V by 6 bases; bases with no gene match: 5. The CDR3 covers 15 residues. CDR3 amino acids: CASSPLAGGTYEQYF. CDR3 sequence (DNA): TGTGCCAGCAGCCCTCTAGCGGGAGGGACCTACGAGCAGTACTTC.

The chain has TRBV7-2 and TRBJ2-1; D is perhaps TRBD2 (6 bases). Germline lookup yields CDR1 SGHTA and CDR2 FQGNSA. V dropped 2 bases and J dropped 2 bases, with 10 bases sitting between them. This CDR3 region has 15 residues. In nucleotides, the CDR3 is TGTGCCAGCAGCTTAATCAGCGGGCCCTACAATGAGCAGTTCTTC. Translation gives CASSLISGPYNEQFF.

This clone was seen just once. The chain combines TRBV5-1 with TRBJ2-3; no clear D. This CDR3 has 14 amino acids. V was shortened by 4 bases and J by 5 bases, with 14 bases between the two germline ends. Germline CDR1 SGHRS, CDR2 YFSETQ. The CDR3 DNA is TGCGCCAGCAGCCCCCTAAGTAATCGAGATACGCAGTATTTT. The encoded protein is CASSPLSNRDTQYF.

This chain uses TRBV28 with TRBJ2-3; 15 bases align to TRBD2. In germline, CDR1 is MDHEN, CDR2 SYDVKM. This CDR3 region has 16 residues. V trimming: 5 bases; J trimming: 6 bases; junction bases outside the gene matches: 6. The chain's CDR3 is CASSHGLAGGDDTQYF. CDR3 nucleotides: TGTGCCAGCAGTCACGGACTAGCGGGAGGGGACGATACGCAGTATTTT. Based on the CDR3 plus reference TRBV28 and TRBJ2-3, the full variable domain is DVKVTQSSRYLVKRTGEKVFLECVQDMDHENMFWYRQDPGLGLRLIYFSYDVKMKEKGDIPEGYSVSREKKERFSLILESASTNQTSMYLCASSHGLAGGDDTQYFGPGTRLTVL.

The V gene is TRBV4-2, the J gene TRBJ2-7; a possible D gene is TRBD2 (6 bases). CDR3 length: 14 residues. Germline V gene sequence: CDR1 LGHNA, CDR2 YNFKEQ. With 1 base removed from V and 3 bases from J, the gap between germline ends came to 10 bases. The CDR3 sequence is CASSQVGTYYEQYF. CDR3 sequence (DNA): TGTGCCAGCAGCCAAGTTGGGACTTACTACGAGCAGTACTTC.

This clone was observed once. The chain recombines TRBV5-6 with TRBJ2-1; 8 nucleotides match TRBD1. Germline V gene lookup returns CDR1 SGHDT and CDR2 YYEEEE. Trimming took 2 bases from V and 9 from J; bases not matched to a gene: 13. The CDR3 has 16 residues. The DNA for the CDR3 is TGTGCCAGCAGCTTAGAAACAGGGGGATATATGGGTGAGCAGTTCTTC. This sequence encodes CASSLETGGYMGEQFF.

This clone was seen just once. DNA for the CDR3: TGTGCCAGCAGCGGGGGACTAGCGGTTTCCTACAATGAGCAGTTCTTC. It encodes CASSGGLAVSYNEQFF. The rearrangement uses TRBV9 and TRBJ2-1, with 11 bases fitting TRBD2. Germline values: CDR1 SGDLS, CDR2 YYNGEE. Trimming removed 3 bases from V and 1 base from J; junction bases left unmatched: 3. This CDR3 spans 16 amino acids. Drawing the rest from reference TRBV9 and TRBJ2-1, the complete variable domain is DSGVTQTPKHLITATGQRVTLRCSPRSGDLSVYWYQQSLDQGLQFLIQYYNGEERAKGNILERFSAQQFPDLHSELNLSSLELGDSALYFCASSGGLAVSYNEQFFGPGTRLTVL.

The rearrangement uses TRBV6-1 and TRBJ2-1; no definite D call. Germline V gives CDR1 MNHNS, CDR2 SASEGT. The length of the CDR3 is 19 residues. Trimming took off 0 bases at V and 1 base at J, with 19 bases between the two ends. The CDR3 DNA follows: TGTGCCAGCAGTGAAGCACACTACGGACGGGTGGGATCCTACAATGAGCAGTTCTTC. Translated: CASSEAHYGRVGSYNEQFF.

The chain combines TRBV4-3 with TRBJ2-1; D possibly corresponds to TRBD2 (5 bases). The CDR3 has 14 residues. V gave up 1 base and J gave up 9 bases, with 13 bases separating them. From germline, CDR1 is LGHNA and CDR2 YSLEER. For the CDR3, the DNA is TGCGCCAGCAGCCAAGGGATCAGCGGACCTGAGCAGTTCTTC. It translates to CASSQGISGPEQFF.

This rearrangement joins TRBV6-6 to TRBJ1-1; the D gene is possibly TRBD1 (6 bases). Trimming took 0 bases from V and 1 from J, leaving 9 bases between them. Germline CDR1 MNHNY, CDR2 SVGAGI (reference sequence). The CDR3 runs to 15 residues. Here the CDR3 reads CASSYSDSWNTEAFF. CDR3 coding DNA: TGTGCCAGCAGTTACTCGGACAGTTGGAACACTGAAGCTTTCTTT.

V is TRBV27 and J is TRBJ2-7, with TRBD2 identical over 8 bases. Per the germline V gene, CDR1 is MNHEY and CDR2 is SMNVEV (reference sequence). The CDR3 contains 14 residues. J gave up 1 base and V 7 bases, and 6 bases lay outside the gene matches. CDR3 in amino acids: CASTFSGKSYEQYF. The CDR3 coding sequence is TGTGCCAGCACCTTTAGCGGGAAGTCCTACGAGCAGTACTTC.

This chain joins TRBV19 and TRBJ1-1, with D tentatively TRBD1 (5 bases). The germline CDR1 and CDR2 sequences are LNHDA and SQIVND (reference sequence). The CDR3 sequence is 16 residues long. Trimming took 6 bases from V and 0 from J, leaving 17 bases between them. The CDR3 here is CASRGVGAAMNTEAFF. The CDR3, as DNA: TGTGCCAGTAGGGGCGTTGGGGCAGCCATGAACACTGAAGCTTTCTTT.

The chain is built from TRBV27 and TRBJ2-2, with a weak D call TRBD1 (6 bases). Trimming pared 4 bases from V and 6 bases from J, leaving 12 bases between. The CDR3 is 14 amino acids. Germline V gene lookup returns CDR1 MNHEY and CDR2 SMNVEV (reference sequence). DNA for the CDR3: TGTGCCAGCAGTTCGACTACAGGGTCCGGGGAGCTGTTTTTT. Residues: CASSSTTGSGELFF.

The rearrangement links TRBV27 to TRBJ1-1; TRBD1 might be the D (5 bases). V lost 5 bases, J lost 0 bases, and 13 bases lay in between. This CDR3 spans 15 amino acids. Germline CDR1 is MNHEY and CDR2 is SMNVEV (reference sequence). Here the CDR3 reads CASSLSRVVNTEAFF. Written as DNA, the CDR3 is TGTGCCAGCAGTCTTAGCAGGGTTGTGAACACTGAAGCTTTCTTT.

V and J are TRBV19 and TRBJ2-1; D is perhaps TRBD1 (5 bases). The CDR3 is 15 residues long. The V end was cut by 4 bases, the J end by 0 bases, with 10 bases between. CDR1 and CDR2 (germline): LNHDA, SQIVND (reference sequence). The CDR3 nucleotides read TGTGCCAGTAGTAGTACAGACAGCTCCTACAATGAGCAGTTCTTC. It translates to CASSSTDSSYNEQFF.

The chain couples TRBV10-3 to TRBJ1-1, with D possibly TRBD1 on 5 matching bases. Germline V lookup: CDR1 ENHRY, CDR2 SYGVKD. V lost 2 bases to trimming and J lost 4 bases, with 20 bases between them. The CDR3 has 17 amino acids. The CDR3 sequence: CAISERPGAQKGTEAFF. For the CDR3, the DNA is TGTGCCATCAGTGAGCGCCCCGGGGCTCAAAAGGGCACTGAAGCTTTCTTT.

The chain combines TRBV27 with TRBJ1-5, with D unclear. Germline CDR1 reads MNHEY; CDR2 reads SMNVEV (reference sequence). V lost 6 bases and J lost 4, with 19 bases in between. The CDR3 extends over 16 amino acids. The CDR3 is CASSPGRWAGNQPQHF. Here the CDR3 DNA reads TGTGCCAGCAGCCCCGGGAGGTGGGCAGGTAATCAGCCCCAGCATTTT.

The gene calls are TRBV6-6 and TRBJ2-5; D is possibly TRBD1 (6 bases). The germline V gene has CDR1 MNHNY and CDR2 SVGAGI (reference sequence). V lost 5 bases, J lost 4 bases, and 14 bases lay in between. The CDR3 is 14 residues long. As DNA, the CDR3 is TGTGCCAGCAGTCCTACAGGGATCTTAGAGACCCAGTACTTC. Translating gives CASSPTGILETQYF.